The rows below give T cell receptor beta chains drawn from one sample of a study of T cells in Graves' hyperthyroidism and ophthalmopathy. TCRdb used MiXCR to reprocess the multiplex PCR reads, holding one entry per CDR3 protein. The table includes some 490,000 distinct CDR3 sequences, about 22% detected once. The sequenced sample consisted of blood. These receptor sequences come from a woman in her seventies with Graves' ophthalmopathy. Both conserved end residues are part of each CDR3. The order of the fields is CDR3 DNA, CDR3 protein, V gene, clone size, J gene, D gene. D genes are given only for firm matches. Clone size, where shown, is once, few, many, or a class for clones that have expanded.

CDR3nt: TGTGCCAGCAGTTCTCCAGGGGGCTCCAATGAGCAGTTCTTC
CDR3aa: CASSSPGGSNEQFF
v_gene: TRBV28
abundance: many
j_gene: TRBJ2-1
d_gene: TRBD1

CDR3nt: TGTGCCAGCAGTTCAACTCGACTAGGAGGCTACGAGCAGTACTTC
CDR3aa: CASSSTRLGGYEQYF
v_gene: TRBV27
abundance: many
j_gene: TRBJ2-7
d_gene: NA

CDR3nt: TGCAGTGCTAGCAGGGGGAGGGACACTGAAGCTTTCTTT
CDR3aa: CSASRGRDTEAFF
v_gene: TRBV20-1
abundance: NA
j_gene: TRBJ1-1
d_gene: TRBD1

CDR3nt: TGCAGTGCTAGAGAGGGCGGCACAGATACGCAGTATTTT
CDR3aa: CSAREGGTDTQYF
v_gene: TRBV20-1
abundance: few
j_gene: TRBJ2-3
d_gene: NA

CDR3nt: TGTGCCAGCAGTTTATCGTTGGGGACGGCCTACGAGCAGTACTTC
CDR3aa: CASSLSLGTAYEQYF
v_gene: TRBV27
abundance: NA
j_gene: TRBJ2-7
d_gene: NA

CDR3nt: TGTGCCAGCAAATGGGGGGCTAACACCGGGGAGCTGTTTTTT
CDR3aa: CASKWGANTGELFF
v_gene: TRBV6-1
abundance: few
j_gene: TRBJ2-2
d_gene: NA

CDR3nt: TGTGCCAGCAGTTACGGCGCGGGGGCAACAACAGGCACAGATACGCAGTATTTT
CDR3aa: CASSYGAGATTGTDTQYF
v_gene: TRBV6-1
abundance: NA
j_gene: TRBJ2-3
d_gene: NA

CDR3nt: TGTGCCAGCACCCGGGGTCGGATGGGCTATGGCTACACCTTC
CDR3aa: CASTRGRMGYGYTF
v_gene: TRBV2
abundance: many
j_gene: TRBJ1-2
d_gene: NA

CDR3nt: TGTGCCAGCAGTGCTTATGTGACGGCTATAATCAGCCCCCAGCATTTT
CDR3aa: CASSAYVTAIISPQHF
v_gene: TRBV6-1
abundance: few
j_gene: TRBJ1-5
d_gene: NA

CDR3nt: TGTGCCAGCAGTTTATTGCAGGGGGTTTCGGGTGGCTACACCTTC
CDR3aa: CASSLLQGVSGGYTF
v_gene: TRBV12-3/TRBV12-4
abundance: NA
j_gene: TRBJ1-2
d_gene: TRBD1

CDR3nt: TGTGCCAGTAGTCCGCCGGACAGGGGGCGAAAAACTGAAGCTTTCTTT
CDR3aa: CASSPPDRGRKTEAFF
v_gene: TRBV19
abundance: few
j_gene: TRBJ1-1
d_gene: TRBD1

CDR3nt: TGTGCCAGCAGTTACTCCTCCCGGACTGAAGCTTTCTTT
CDR3aa: CASSYSSRTEAFF
v_gene: TRBV6-2/TRBV6-3
abundance: many
j_gene: TRBJ1-1
d_gene: NA

CDR3nt: TGCGCCAGCAGCTTGAGGAGACTAGCCAAAAACATTCAGTACTTC
CDR3aa: CASSLRRLAKNIQYF
v_gene: TRBV5-1
abundance: NA
j_gene: TRBJ2-4
d_gene: NA

CDR3nt: TGCAGCGTTGAGGGGGTACGACTTGGCGAGCAGTACTTC
CDR3aa: CSVEGVRLGEQYF
v_gene: TRBV29-1
abundance: NA
j_gene: TRBJ2-7
d_gene: NA

CDR3nt: TGTGCCAGCAGTTTAGGAGGACACCCCCGGGGGGAGCAGTTCTTC
CDR3aa: CASSLGGHPRGEQFF
v_gene: TRBV12-3/TRBV12-4
abundance: NA
j_gene: TRBJ2-1
d_gene: NA

CDR3nt: TGTGCCAGCAGTACTTCAGGGGCCTGGGGCTACACCTTC
CDR3aa: CASSTSGAWGYTF
v_gene: TRBV6-2/TRBV6-3
abundance: NA
j_gene: TRBJ1-2
d_gene: NA

CDR3nt: TGTGCCTGGCGGTGGCCCCAGCATTTT
CDR3aa: CAWRWPQHF
v_gene: TRBV30
abundance: few
j_gene: TRBJ1-5
d_gene: NA

CDR3nt: TGCAGTGCTGTCGAGGCGGGCCCCAAGAGGACCCAGTACTTC
CDR3aa: CSAVEAGPKRTQYF
v_gene: TRBV20-1
abundance: NA
j_gene: TRBJ2-5
d_gene: NA

CDR3nt: TGTGCCAGCAAAGGGCAGGTTGGCGGCTACACCTTC
CDR3aa: CASKGQVGGYTF
v_gene: TRBV27
abundance: NA
j_gene: TRBJ1-2
d_gene: NA

CDR3nt: TGTGCCAGCAGTTACTCGCTCCGTTGGGCATCCTACGAGCAGTACTTC
CDR3aa: CASSYSLRWASYEQYF
v_gene: TRBV6-2/TRBV6-3
abundance: NA
j_gene: TRBJ2-7
d_gene: NA

CDR3nt: TGTGCCAGTAGTACCGGGACAGGGTCGAACGAAAAACTGTTTTTT
CDR3aa: CASSTGTGSNEKLFF
v_gene: TRBV19
abundance: NA
j_gene: TRBJ1-4
d_gene: TRBD1

CDR3nt: TGTGCCAGCAGCTTATGGGCGGGAGTGACCACCGGGGAGCTGTTTTTT
CDR3aa: CASSLWAGVTTGELFF
v_gene: TRBV7-2
abundance: NA
j_gene: TRBJ2-2
d_gene: TRBD2

CDR3nt: TGTGCCAGCAGCTTAGACAGGGGAGAGACCCAGTACTTC
CDR3aa: CASSLDRGETQYF
v_gene: TRBV7-9
abundance: many
j_gene: TRBJ2-5
d_gene: TRBD1

CDR3nt: TGCGCCAGCAGCCTCACGGGACGTAACAATGAGCAGTTCTTC
CDR3aa: CASSLTGRNNEQFF
v_gene: TRBV5-1
abundance: few
j_gene: TRBJ2-1
d_gene: NA

CDR3nt: TGCGCCAGCAGCCAAGGGACCGGCGGGGAAAAACTGTTTTTT
CDR3aa: CASSQGTGGEKLFF
v_gene: TRBV5-1
abundance: few
j_gene: TRBJ1-4
d_gene: NA

CDR3nt: TGTGCCAGCTCACCACGACTAGCGGGAGGAAGCTCCTACAATGAGCAGTTCTTC
CDR3aa: CASSPRLAGGSSYNEQFF
v_gene: TRBV18
abundance: once
j_gene: TRBJ2-1
d_gene: TRBD2

CDR3nt: TGTGCCAGCAGCTTAGATTCTCGACTAGCGGGAGTGGACGAGCAGTACTTC
CDR3aa: CASSLDSRLAGVDEQYF
v_gene: TRBV11-2
abundance: NA
j_gene: TRBJ2-7
d_gene: TRBD2

CDR3nt: TGTGCCAGCAGTTCCACAGGGCTGAGCTCCTACGAGCAGTACTTC
CDR3aa: CASSSTGLSSYEQYF
v_gene: TRBV12-3/TRBV12-4
abundance: many
j_gene: TRBJ2-7
d_gene: NA

CDR3nt: TGCGCCAGCAGCTTGTACACTAGCGGGAGAAGGGGAGTCATTCAGTACTTC
CDR3aa: CASSLYTSGRRGVIQYF
v_gene: TRBV5-1
abundance: NA
j_gene: TRBJ2-4
d_gene: TRBD2

CDR3nt: TGCGCCAGCAGCCTCCAACTTGACGTCTCCTACGAGCAGTACTTC
CDR3aa: CASSLQLDVSYEQYF
v_gene: TRBV5-1
abundance: few
j_gene: TRBJ2-7
d_gene: NA

CDR3nt: TGTGCCAGCAGTTTGACCGGGACAGGGGTCTATGGCTACACCTTC
CDR3aa: CASSLTGTGVYGYTF
v_gene: TRBV12-3/TRBV12-4
abundance: many
j_gene: TRBJ1-2
d_gene: TRBD1

CDR3nt: TGTGCCTGGAGTGGAACTAGCCCCGGGGAGCTGTTTTTT
CDR3aa: CAWSGTSPGELFF
v_gene: TRBV30
abundance: NA
j_gene: TRBJ2-2
d_gene: NA

CDR3nt: TGCAGTGCTACGCAGGGAGAAAGGACAGATACGCAGTATTTT
CDR3aa: CSATQGERTDTQYF
v_gene: TRBV20-1
abundance: NA
j_gene: TRBJ2-3
d_gene: NA

CDR3nt: TGTGCCAGCAGCTTAGTGCAGGGGAATCCTCATCAGCCCCAGCATTTT
CDR3aa: CASSLVQGNPHQPQHF
v_gene: TRBV7-2
abundance: many
j_gene: TRBJ1-5
d_gene: NA

CDR3nt: TGTGCCAGCAGTTCGCTCCGGACAGGGGGCGGGGGCACAGATACGCAGTATTTT
CDR3aa: CASSSLRTGGGGTDTQYF
v_gene: TRBV28
abundance: NA
j_gene: TRBJ2-3
d_gene: TRBD1